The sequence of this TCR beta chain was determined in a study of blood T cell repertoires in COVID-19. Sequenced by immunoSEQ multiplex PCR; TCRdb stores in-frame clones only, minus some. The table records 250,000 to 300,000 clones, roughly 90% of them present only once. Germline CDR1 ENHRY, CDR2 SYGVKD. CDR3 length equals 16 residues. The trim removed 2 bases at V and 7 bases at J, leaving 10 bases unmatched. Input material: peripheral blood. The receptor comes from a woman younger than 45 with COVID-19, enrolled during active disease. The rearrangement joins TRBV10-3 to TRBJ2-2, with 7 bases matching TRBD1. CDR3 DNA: TGTGCCATCAGTGAGCCCACAGGGGTTGGAATCGGGGAGCTGTTTTTT. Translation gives CAISEPTGVGIGELFF.